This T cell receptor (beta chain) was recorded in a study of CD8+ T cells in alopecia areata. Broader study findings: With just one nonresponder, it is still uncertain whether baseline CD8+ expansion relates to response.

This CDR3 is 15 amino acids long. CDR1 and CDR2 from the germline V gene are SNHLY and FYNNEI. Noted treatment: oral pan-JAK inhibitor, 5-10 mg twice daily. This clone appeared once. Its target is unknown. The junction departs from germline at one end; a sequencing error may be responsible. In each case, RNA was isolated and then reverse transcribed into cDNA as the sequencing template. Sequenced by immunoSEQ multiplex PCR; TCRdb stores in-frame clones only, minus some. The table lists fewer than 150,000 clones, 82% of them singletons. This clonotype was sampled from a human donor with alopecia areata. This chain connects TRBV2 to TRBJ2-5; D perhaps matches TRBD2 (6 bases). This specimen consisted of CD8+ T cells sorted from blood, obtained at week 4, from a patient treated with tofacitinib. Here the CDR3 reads CASSSTTRPQETQNF. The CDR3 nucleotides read TGTGCCAGCAGTTCGACGACTAGACCCCAAGAGACCCAGAACTTC.